The clone carrying this T cell receptor beta chain was counted only a few times. This CDR3 has 18 residues. The V and J ends lost 5 bases and 4 bases respectively, with 24 bases between them. From germline, CDR1 is SGHVS and CDR2 FQNEAQ. Libraries were prepared by immunoSEQ multiplex PCR; TCRdb keeps only in-frame clonotypes and omits some of them. The data contain about 200,000 clones, under 90% of them singletons. These data belong to a study of blood T cell repertoires in COVID-19. The sample was peripheral blood. This receptor was obtained from a woman at least 80 years old with COVID-19, enrolled during active disease. V and J are TRBV7-8 and TRBJ2-1, with D possibly TRBD2 on 6 matching bases. CDR3 amino acids: CASSPRRVWGVQYNEQFF. CDR3 in DNA: TGTGCCAGCAGCCCAAGGCGGGTTTGGGGGGTCCAATACAATGAGCAGTTCTTC.